Each of the 27 T cell receptor beta chains below was sequenced from the same sample in a study of shared clonotypes between healthy human individuals. Sequencing used immunoSEQ multiplex PCR; TCRdb keeps in-frame clones, though not all of them. The top ten hold about 0.064% of the sample, which has under 650,000 clones, 90% to 96% seen once. The sequenced sample was naive CD4+ T cells sorted from blood. Described subset: CD45RA+ positively selected. The source is a woman aged 25 to 39 in good health.

The V and J genes are TRBV19 and TRBJ2-6; TRBD1 matches 7 bases. V shed 5 bases, J shed 2 bases, and the junction held 3 bases outside the gene matches. Germline V gene data show CDR1 as LNHDA and CDR2 as SQIVND (reference sequence). This CDR3 has 15 residues. As DNA, the CDR3 is TGTGCCAGTAGTGACCAGGGGGCTGGGGCCAACGTCCTGACTTTC. The encoded protein is CASSDQGAGANVLTF. The full variable domain, with the rest looked up from reference TRBV19 and TRBJ2-6, is DGGITQSPKYLFRKEGQNVTLSCEQNLNHDAMYWYRQDPGQGLRLIYYSQIVNDFQKGDIAEGYSVSREKKESFPLTVTSAQKNPTAFYLCASSDQGAGANVLTFGAGSRLTVL.

This clone is a singleton in its sample. This chain joins TRBV2 and TRBJ2-3; D tentatively reads TRBD1 or TRBD2 (6 bases each). Germline CDR1 is SNHLY and CDR2 is FYNNEI. Trimming removed 9 bases from V and 6 bases from J, with 16 bases in between. This CDR3 has 13 amino acids. Here the CDR3 DNA reads TGTGCCAGTAGCGGAACGAGGGGGGATACGCAGTATTTT. Protein product: CASSGTRGDTQYF.

This chain joins TRBV13 and TRBJ1-2; D unclear. Trimming took off 2 bases at V and 4 bases at J, with 5 bases between the two ends. The CDR3 length is 12 residues. Per the germline V gene, CDR1 is PRHDT and CDR2 is FYEKMQ (reference sequence). The CDR3 is CASSLNSYGYTF. DNA for the CDR3: TGTGCCAGCAGCTTAAACAGCTATGGCTACACCTTC. The whole variable domain, filled in from reference TRBV13 and TRBJ1-2, reads AAGVIQSPRHLIKEKRETATLKCYPIPRHDTVYWYQQGPGQDPQFLISFYEKMQSDKGSIPDRFSAQQFSDYHSELNMSSLELGDSALYFCASSLNSYGYTFGSGTRLTVV.

The rearrangement joins TRBV25-1 to TRBJ2-7; 7 nucleotides agree with TRBD2. The junction had 12 bases not matched to a gene; V was cut back by 1 base and J by 6 bases. CDR3 length equals 16 residues. Germline CDR1 reads MGHDK; CDR2 reads SYGVNS. The CDR3 loop is CASSEFMEGRGFEQYF. The CDR3 DNA reads as TGTGCCAGCAGTGAATTTATGGAGGGGAGGGGATTCGAGCAGTACTTC.

The J gene is TRBJ2-1, the V gene TRBV7-9, with D tentatively TRBD1 or TRBD2 (5 bases each). The CDR3 totals 18 residues. CDR1 SEHNR and CDR2 FQNEAQ come from the germline V gene (reference sequence). V was trimmed by 5 bases and J by 3 bases, leaving 23 bases between them. The CDR3 loop reads CASSPQFVRGVDYNEQFF. CDR3 sequence (DNA): TGTGCCAGCAGCCCACAATTCGTTAGGGGAGTTGACTACAATGAGCAGTTCTTC.

The chain joins TRBV11-3 to TRBJ1-1; D uncertain. CDR1 is SGHNT, CDR2 YENEEA, per germline. Deletions cut 1 base from V and 1 base from J, with 10 bases between. The CDR3 has 15 residues. This CDR3 is CASSLVGDENTEAFF. CDR3 DNA: TGTGCCAGCAGCTTAGTGGGTGATGAGAACACTGAAGCTTTCTTT.

V usage is TRBV10-1 and J usage is TRBJ2-2; TRBD2 agrees at 12 bases. CDR1 is WNHNN, CDR2 SYGVQD, per germline (reference sequence). Losses at the gene ends were 8 bases for V and 2 bases for J; bases not matched to a gene: 9. The CDR3 length is 17 residues. This CDR3 is CASGLGLAGLNTGELFF. The CDR3 DNA reads TGCGCCAGCGGATTAGGACTAGCGGGATTAAACACCGGGGAGCTGTTTTTT.

The DNA of the CDR3 is TGTGCCAGCGGGTTTCCGGACACGACCTACAATGAGCAGTTCTTC. Translating gives CASGFPDTTYNEQFF. V usage is TRBV7-3 and J usage is TRBJ2-1, with D possibly TRBD1 on 5 matching bases. V shed 8 bases and J shed 2 bases, with 16 bases lying between them. CDR1 and CDR2 (germline): SGHTA, FQGTGA. The CDR3 loop spans 15 amino acids.

V usage is TRBV19 and J usage is TRBJ2-1, with D tentatively TRBD2 (5 bases). The CDR3 loop spans 13 amino acids. V was cut by 4 bases and J by 9 bases, with 13 bases left in between. Germline CDR1 is LNHDA and CDR2 is SQIVND (reference sequence). CDR3 protein: CASSKNDYSEQFF. The CDR3 DNA is TGTGCCAGTAGTAAGAATGACTATAGTGAGCAGTTCTTC.

The V call is TRBV11-3, the J call TRBJ2-1; possible D gene TRBD2, 6 bases. Per the germline V gene, CDR1 is SGHNT and CDR2 is YENEEA. Between the trimmed V and J ends, which lost 8 bases and 4 bases, there was a span of 15 bases. CDR3 length equals 14 residues. The CDR3 region is CASSGGSRYNEQFF. The CDR3 DNA reads TGTGCCAGCTCCGGAGGGAGTAGGTACAATGAGCAGTTCTTC.

CDR3 in amino acids: CASSIRRKTYNEQFF. The CDR3 DNA is TGTGCCAGCAGTATCAGACGAAAGACCTACAATGAGCAGTTCTTC. This chain links TRBV2 with TRBJ2-1; D gene ambiguous. Trimming took 5 bases from V and 2 from J, leaving 13 bases between them. The CDR3 contains 15 residues. Germline V gene sequence: CDR1 SNHLY, CDR2 FYNNEI.

This clone was seen once. J is TRBJ2-5 and V is TRBV2, with a tentative D call TRBD1 (6 bases). Germline V gene lookup returns CDR1 SNHLY and CDR2 FYNNEI. CDR3 size: 15 residues. The V gene lost 7 bases and the J gene lost 1 base, with 16 bases spanning the gap. The CDR3 sequence is CASKPPKGGQETQYF. CDR3 in DNA: TGTGCCAGCAAGCCTCCGAAAGGGGGCCAAGAGACCCAGTACTTC.

The rearrangement uses TRBV6-5 and TRBJ1-1; no clear D. The CDR3 runs 14 residues. Germline CDR1 and CDR2: MNHEY and SVGAGI. The germline V and J ends were trimmed by 5 bases and 6 bases, with 16 bases remaining between them. CDR3 in amino acids: CASSDTGGGAEAFF. The CDR3 DNA reads as TGTGCCAGCAGTGACACGGGTGGAGGCGCTGAAGCTTTCTTT.

The chain employs TRBV2 and TRBJ2-5; 9 nucleotides match TRBD1. The closer fit of TRBJ2-7 to the DNA end suggests the J call may be wrong. Germline CDR1 and CDR2: SNHLY and FYNNEI. The CDR3 loop spans 14 amino acids. CDR3 amino acids: CASRDRDRVYEQYF. The DNA of the CDR3 is TGTGCCAGCAGGGACCGGGACAGGGTCTACGAGCAGTACTTC.

This clone was seen once. The rearrangement links TRBV5-1 to TRBJ2-5; D gene ambiguous. This CDR3 is 13 amino acids long. V was clipped by 2 bases and J by 3 bases, with 8 bases between them. Per the germline V gene, CDR1 is SGHRS and CDR2 is YFSETQ. CDR3 loop: CASSFSHEETQYF. CDR3 DNA sequence: TGCGCCAGCAGCTTTTCCCATGAAGAGACCCAGTACTTC.

As concerns this clone: This same CDR3 is encoded by further DNA sequences in the sample. The chain recombines TRBV10-2 with TRBJ2-7; D is unclear. Between the trimmed V and J ends, which lost 3 bases and 1 base, there was a span of 7 bases. Germline V lookup: CDR1 WSHSY, CDR2 SAAADI. The CDR3 sequence is 13 residues long. CDR3 DNA sequence: TGCGCCAGCAGTGACCCTAGTTCCTACGAGCAGTACTTC. This sequence encodes CASSDPSSYEQYF.

In the case of this clone: Other nucleotide sequences from this sample produce the same CDR3. The rearrangement joins TRBV7-2 to TRBJ2-5; D is uncertain. Looked up from germline, CDR1 is SGHTA and CDR2 is FQGNSA. V was trimmed by 1 base and J by 5 bases, leaving 8 bases between them. The CDR3 loop spans 13 amino acids. CDR3 loop: CASSLGPRETQYF. The CDR3 DNA sequence: TGTGCCAGCAGCTTAGGGCCTAGGGAGACCCAGTACTTC.

The chain recombines TRBV5-1 with TRBJ2-3; 8 positions agree with TRBD2. V gave up 3 bases and J gave up 0 bases; unmatched junction bases: 3. This CDR3 comprises 15 residues. Germline loops: CDR1 SGHRS, CDR2 YFSETQ. CDR3 protein: CASSSLAVSTDTQYF. The CDR3 nucleotides read TGCGCCAGCAGCTCACTAGCGGTTAGCACAGATACGCAGTATTTT.

This clone has a single count. V usage is TRBV2 and J usage is TRBJ1-4, with D maybe TRBD1 (5 bases). CDR1 is SNHLY and CDR2 is FYNNEI in the germline V gene. Trimming took 6 bases from V and 6 from J, leaving 14 bases between them. This CDR3 spans 14 amino acids. CDR3 in DNA: TGTGCCAGCAGAAAGACAGAGGGTGATGAAAAACTGTTTTTT. Translated: CASRKTEGDEKLFF.

This chain uses TRBV11-2 with TRBJ1-2, with D perhaps TRBD1 (5 bases). This CDR3 comprises 12 residues. Deletions cut 5 bases from V and 8 bases from J, with 12 bases between. Germline V gives CDR1 SGHAT, CDR2 FQNNGV. The CDR3: CASSTMGRGYTF. The CDR3 bases are TGTGCCAGCAGCACTATGGGGCGGGGCTACACCTTC.

A few counts support this clone. V usage is TRBV18 and J usage is TRBJ2-7; D ambiguous. This CDR3 spans 12 amino acids. Deletions cut 5 bases from V and 3 bases from J, with 8 bases between. Germline V gives CDR1 KGHSH, CDR2 LQKENI. The CDR3 spells CASSADDYEQYF. The CDR3 coding sequence is TGTGCCAGCTCAGCAGACGACTACGAGCAGTACTTC.

The chain employs TRBV6-6 and TRBJ2-7; tentatively, D is TRBD2 (6 bases). V shed 2 bases and J shed 1 base, with 9 bases lying between them. This CDR3 contains 14 residues. Germline lookup yields CDR1 MNHNY and CDR2 SVGAGI (reference sequence). The CDR3 DNA is TGTGCCAGCAGTTACGTAGGGACTTCCTACGAGCAGTACTTC. This codes for CASSYVGTSYEQYF.

The gene calls are TRBV29-1 and TRBJ2-3, with 12 bases that match TRBD2. The CDR3 contains 16 residues. V shed 2 bases and J 3 bases; nucleotides not matched to a gene: 6. Germline V lookup: CDR1 SQVTM, CDR2 ANQGSEA. As DNA, the CDR3 is TGCAGCGTTGAAATCCGACTAGCGGGAGCTACAGATACGCAGTATTTT. The encoded protein is CSVEIRLAGATDTQYF.

This chain joins TRBV7-2 and TRBJ2-5; 8 bases match TRBD1. Germline V lookup: CDR1 SGHTA, CDR2 FQGNSA. This CDR3 region has 14 residues. The ends lost 4 bases at V and 2 bases at J; junction bases unmatched: 3. CDR3 nucleotides: TGTGCCAGCAGCTGGACAGGGAGTCAAGAGACCCAGTACTTC. Its translation is CASSWTGSQETQYF.

The gene calls are TRBV27 and TRBJ2-4; maybe TRBD1 (6 bases). CDR1 is MNHEY, CDR2 SMNVEV, per germline (reference sequence). The CDR3 has 18 residues. Trimming stripped 3 bases from V and 4 bases from J, with 22 bases between. CDR3 loop: CASSFTASPGTIKNIQYF. The CDR3 DNA follows: TGTGCCAGCAGTTTTACAGCCTCTCCCGGGACAATTAAAAACATTCAGTACTTC.

The genes are TRBV5-1 and TRBJ2-2; possibly TRBD2 for D (5 bases). The CDR3 length is 15 residues. Trimming left V 0 bases short and J 7 bases short, with 13 bases between. Germline CDR1 is SGHRS and CDR2 is YFSETQ. The CDR3 nucleotides read TGCGCCAGCAGCTTGGTACTAGTCATGGGCGGGGAGCTGTTTTTT. Translation: CASSLVLVMGGELFF.

V and J are TRBV19 and TRBJ1-1; D unresolved. CDR3 length: 14 residues. Germline CDR1 is LNHDA and CDR2 is SQIVND (reference sequence). Trimming cost V 3 bases and J 5 bases, with 13 bases left between them. Here the CDR3 DNA reads TGTGCCAGTAGTATTCATGGGGAGGAAACTGAAGCTTTCTTT. Encoded protein: CASSIHGEETEAFF.